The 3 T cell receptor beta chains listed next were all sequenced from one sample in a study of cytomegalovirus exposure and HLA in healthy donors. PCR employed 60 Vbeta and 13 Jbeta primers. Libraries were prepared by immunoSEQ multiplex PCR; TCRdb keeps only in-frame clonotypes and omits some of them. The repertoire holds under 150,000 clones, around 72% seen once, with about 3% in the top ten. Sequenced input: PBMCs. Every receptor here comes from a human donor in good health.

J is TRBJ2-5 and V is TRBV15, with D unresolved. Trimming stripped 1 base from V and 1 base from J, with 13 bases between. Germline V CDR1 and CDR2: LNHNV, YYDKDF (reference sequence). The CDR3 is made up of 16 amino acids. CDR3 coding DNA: TGTGCCACCAGCAGAGTGGCTAGTGGTGCCCAAGAGACCCAGTACTTC. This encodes CATSRVASGAQETQYF. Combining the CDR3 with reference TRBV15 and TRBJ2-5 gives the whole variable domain DAMVIQNPRYQVTQFGKPVTLSCSQTLNHNVMYWYQQKSSQAPKLLFHYYDKDFNNEADTPDNFQSRRPNTSFCFLDIRSPGLGDTAMYLCATSRVASGAQETQYFGPGTRLLVL.

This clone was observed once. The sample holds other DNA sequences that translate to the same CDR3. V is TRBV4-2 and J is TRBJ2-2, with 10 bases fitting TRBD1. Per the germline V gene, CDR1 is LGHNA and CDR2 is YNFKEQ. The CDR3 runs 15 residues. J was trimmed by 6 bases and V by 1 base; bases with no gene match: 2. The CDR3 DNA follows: TGTGCCAGCAGCCAAGGACAGGGGGCAGCCGGGGAGCTGTTTTTT. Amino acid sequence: CASSQGQGAAGELFF.

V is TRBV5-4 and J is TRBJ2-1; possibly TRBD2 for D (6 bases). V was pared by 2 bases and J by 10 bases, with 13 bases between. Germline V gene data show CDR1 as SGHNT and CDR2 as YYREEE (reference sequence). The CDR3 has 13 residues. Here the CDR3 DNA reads TGTGCCAGCAGCTTACTCCCGGGGGAGGAGCAGTTCTTC. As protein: CASSLLPGEEQFF.